A selection of T cell receptor beta chains follows, all from one sample in a study of blood T cell repertoires in COVID-19. Clones were sequenced by immunoSEQ multiplex PCR, and TCRdb holds only the in-frame ones, with some missing. The repertoire has tens of thousands of clones, about 87% of them found once; the top ten carry under 6.5%. What was sequenced was peripheral blood. Receptors were obtained from a man aged 50-60 years with active COVID-19. CDR3s include the opening cysteine and the closing phenylalanine or tryptophan. D genes are given only for firm matches. Size is omitted from some rows. Given values are once, few, many or a class for expanded clones.

clone_size	v_call	d_call	j_call	cdr3_nt	cdr3_aa
.	TRBV5-4	TRBD1	TRBJ2-7	TGTGCCAGCAGCGAGGTCCGGGACAGGGGCATTCGCGAGCAGTACTTC	CASSEVRDRGIREQYF
.	TRBV7-2	TRBD2	TRBJ2-3	TGTGCCAGCAGCTTTAGCGGGGGACCAGATACGCAGTATTTT	CASSFSGGPDTQYF
.	TRBV11-2	.	TRBJ2-7	TGTGCCAGCAGCCGATCGCTTGAGGCGAGCTCCTACGAGCAGTACTTC	CASSRSLEASSYEQYF
.	TRBV27	TRBD2	TRBJ2-3	TGTGCCAGCAGTTTAAGGGCGGGAGGAACAGATACGCAGTATTTT	CASSLRAGGTDTQYF
.	TRBV28	.	TRBJ1-5	TGTGCCAGCAGCCAGGGCAGCGGGGGGAGTCAGCCCCAGCATTTT	CASSQGSGGSQPQHF
.	TRBV7-3	.	TRBJ2-3	TGTGCCAGCAGCCCTGAAGGGACTAGCACAGATACGCAGTATTTT	CASSPEGTSTDTQYF
few	TRBV11-2	TRBD1	TRBJ2-6	TGTGCCAGCAGTGGACAGGGACCCTCTGGGGCCAACGTCCTGACTTTC	CASSGQGPSGANVLTF
.	TRBV6-5	.	TRBJ2-5	TGTGCCAGCAGTCTGTCACTCCAAGAGACCCAGTACTTC	CASSLSLQETQYF
.	TRBV19	TRBD2	TRBJ2-1	TGTGCCAGTAGTATAGTGGCGGGAGGGCTCAGTGAGCAGTTCTTC	CASSIVAGGLSEQFF
once	TRBV5-6	TRBD1	TRBJ1-2	TGTGCCAGCAGCTTAGGGGGGACAGGCGAATCCTCCCTTATGGCCTACACCTTC	CASSLGGTGESSLMAYTF
.	TRBV7-2	.	TRBJ1-6	TGTGCCAGCAGCTTATTAACAGCTGATTCACCCCTCCACTTT	CASSLLTADSPLHF
.	TRBV7-9	TRBD1	TRBJ1-2	TGTGCCAGCAGCTCCCTCGCAGGGGGCAACACCTTC	CASSSLAGGNTF
.	TRBV3-1/TRBV3-2	.	TRBJ2-7	TGTGCCAGCAGCCAAAGAGGTACGGCTTACGAGCAGTACTTC	CASSQRGTAYEQYF
.	TRBV3-1/TRBV3-2	.	TRBJ2-4	TGTGCCAGCAGCTCTAACTGTCCCATTTGCAAAAAAAACATTCAGTACTTC	CASSSNCPICKKNIQYF
.	TRBV18	.	TRBJ2-7	TGTGCCAGCTTCGAGGTTGGGGCCCTTTCTCGCTACGAGCAGTACTTC	CASFEVGALSRYEQYF
.	TRBV29-1	.	TRBJ1-2	TGCAGCGTTGAAACCCCGGGGGGGGGTAGAAATGGCTACACCTTC	CSVETPGGGRNGYTF
.	TRBV30	.	TRBJ2-2	TGTGCCTGGAGACTTAACACCGGGGAGCTGTTTTTT	CAWRLNTGELFF
.	TRBV9	.	TRBJ2-7	TGTGCCAGCAGCGTAGAAGTACGAGGCAGGGTGGACGAGCAGTACTTC	CASSVEVRGRVDEQYF
once	TRBV30	TRBD1	TRBJ1-1	TGTGCCTGGAGTGTTTTGGACAGGGTGAACACTGAAGCTTTCTTT	CAWSVLDRVNTEAFF
.	TRBV7-9	.	TRBJ1-1	TGTGCCAGCAGCGCTGGCTTCCCGGGCCCCGGGAGGGACACTGAAGCTTTCTTT	CASSAGFPGPGRDTEAFF
.	TRBV24-1	.	TRBJ2-7	TGTGCCACCAGTGATTCTTACTCCTACGAGCAGTACTTC	CATSDSYSYEQYF
.	TRBV28	TRBD1	TRBJ1-1	TGTGCCAGCAGTTATTGGACAGGCCGGAACACTGAAGCTTTCTTT	CASSYWTGRNTEAFF
.	TRBV5-1	TRBD1	TRBJ1-1	TGCGCCAGCAGCAGGGGACAGGTGACGAACACTGAAGCTTTCTTT	CASSRGQVTNTEAFF
.	TRBV5-1	TRBD2	TRBJ2-3	TGCGCCAGCAGCTTGGCTAGCGGGGGTTACACAGATACGCAGTATTTT	CASSLASGGYTDTQYF
.	TRBV19	.	TRBJ2-2	TGTGCCAGTAGAAAACCCGGGAGCCGAGCCACCGGGGAGCTGTTTTTT	CASRKPGSRATGELFF
.	TRBV15	.	TRBJ1-5	TGTGCCACCAGCAGAGGGATGGGTACGAGGGTTTATAGCAATCAGCCCCAGCATTTT	CATSRGMGTRVYSNQPQHF
.	TRBV28	.	TRBJ1-5	TGTGCCAGCGGGCGAGGCGGGGCGGGCAATCAGCCCCAGCATTTT	CASGRGGAGNQPQHF
.	TRBV30	.	TRBJ1-5	TGTGCCTGGAGTGCCGTGCAGAGCAATCAGCCCCAGCATTTT	CAWSAVQSNQPQHF
.	TRBV4-1	TRBD2	TRBJ2-3	TGCGCCAGCAGCCAAGACCCTCCTATAGCGGGGGGTATCCATACGCAGTATTTT	CASSQDPPIAGGIHTQYF
.	TRBV27	.	TRBJ2-2	TGTGCCAGCAGTTTTAGTCGGCGTGGGGGGTCGGACACCGGGGAGCTGTTTTTT	CASSFSRRGGSDTGELFF
.	TRBV2	.	TRBJ1-6	TGTGCCAGCAGTCCGGCCTATAATTCACCCCTCCACTTT	CASSPAYNSPLHF
.	TRBV19	.	TRBJ1-2	TGTGCCAGTAGGATGGGAGAAGTGGGCTATGGCTACACCTTC	CASRMGEVGYGYTF
.	TRBV27	TRBD2	TRBJ2-1	TGTGCCAGCAGTTTAGCGGGACTAGCGTCCCATGAGCAGTTCTTC	CASSLAGLASHEQFF